These 21 T cell receptor beta chains came from one sample sequenced in a study of CD8 T cells in ankylosing spondylitis. TCRdb re-called the 5' RACE reads with MiXCR, one entry per CDR3 protein. This sample has 100,000 to 150,000 distinct CDR3 sequences; 7% occur once, and the top ten carry 10% to 15%. The sequencing sample was made of blood, either unsorted or a sorted T cell fraction (not recorded which). All receptors derive from a male donor with ankylosing spondylitis or in good health (not recorded which).

This clonotype was counted a few times. A much larger clone lies a single base off, so this may be a read error. The rearrangement links TRBV2 to TRBJ2-5, with no clear D. This CDR3 has 14 residues. Germline CDR1 and CDR2: SNHLY and FYNNEI. The CDR3 reads CASSDINRQGTQYF. In DNA form, the CDR3 reads TGTGCCAGCAGTGACATCAATCGGCAAGGGACCCAGTACTTC.

This clonotype was detected ten times or more. DNA for the CDR3: TGTGCCAGCAGCTTTTTGGGTAGGGACAATGAGCAGTTCTTC. Amino acid sequence: CASSFLGRDNEQFF. The chain is built from TRBV5-6 and TRBJ2-1, with D hard to call. Between the trimmed V and J ends, which lost 2 bases and 5 bases, there was a span of 11 bases. The CDR3 runs to 14 residues. In germline, CDR1 is SGHDT, CDR2 YYEEEE.

This clonotype was seen many times. The rearrangement uses TRBV5-1 and TRBJ1-4; a weak D match, TRBD1 (5 bases). The CDR3 totals 13 residues. The germline V and J ends were trimmed by 3 bases and 5 bases, with 8 bases remaining between them. Germline loops: CDR1 SGHRS, CDR2 YFSETQ. CDR3 DNA: TGCGCCAGCAGCTCGACAGAAAATGAAAAACTGTTTTTT. As protein: CASSSTENEKLFF.

At least ten counts were recorded for this clonotype. This chain links TRBV20-1 with TRBJ2-5; D unclear. The ends were cut back, 6 bases at V and 1 base at J, with 15 bases in the middle. Germline CDR1 reads DFQATT; CDR2 reads SNEGSKA (reference sequence). This CDR3 comprises 14 residues. CDR3 loop: CSARNYLGQETQYF. CDR3 nucleotide sequence: TGCAGTGCAAGAAACTACCTCGGCCAAGAGACCCAGTACTTC.

This clonotype was recorded many times. This chain joins TRBV29-1 and TRBJ1-2; D remains unclear. CDR3 size: 13 residues. Germline values: CDR1 SQVTM, CDR2 ANQGSEA. The germline V and J ends were trimmed by 6 bases and 2 bases, with 13 bases remaining between them. The CDR3 loop reads CSVLPPGNYGYTF. Written as DNA, the CDR3 is TGCAGCGTCCTTCCCCCGGGCAACTATGGCTACACCTTC.

This clonotype was found many times. This sequence joins TRBV10-3 and TRBJ2-3, with 7 bases matching TRBD1. The CDR3 contains 13 residues. Germline values: CDR1 ENHRY, CDR2 SYGVKD. Trimming cost V 6 bases and J 4 bases; bases outside gene matches: 4. Here the CDR3 reads CAIRRDRSDTQYF. The CDR3 nucleotides are TGTGCCATCAGAAGGGACAGATCAGATACGCAGTATTTT.

About this clonotype itself: One end of the junction fails to match germline, which may point to a read error. CDR3 in DNA: TGTGCCAGCAGTTTGGACAGGGCGGGTGGCTACACCTTC. This sequence encodes CASSLDRAGGYTF. This chain links TRBV5-5 with TRBJ1-2; 8 bases map to TRBD1. CDR3 length equals 13 residues. The V gene's germline CDR1 is SGHKS and CDR2 YYEKEE (reference sequence).

This clonotype occurred many times. The rearrangement links TRBV20-1 to TRBJ2-5, with 12 bases matching TRBD2. Trimming took 3 bases from V and 9 from J; bases not matched to a gene: 17. The V gene's germline CDR1 is DFQATT and CDR2 SNEGSKA (reference sequence). This CDR3 is 17 amino acids long. CDR3 bases: TGCAGTGCTAGCCAGATACCGGGACTAGCGGGCCTTGGGGCCCAGTACTTC. Translated, it gives CSASQIPGLAGLGAQYF.

The rearrangement uses TRBV18 and TRBJ1-1; possible D gene TRBD1, 5 bases. CDR1 is KGHSH and CDR2 is LQKENI in the germline V gene. Between the trimmed V and J ends, which lost 3 bases and 4 bases, there was a span of 15 bases. The CDR3 totals 15 residues. The CDR3 DNA follows: TGTGCCAGCTCACCCTCCGACAGAAGTGGCACTGAAGCTTTCTTT. Amino acids: CASSPSDRSGTEAFF. Using reference TRBV18 and TRBJ1-1 for the parts outside the CDR3, the full variable domain is NAGVMQNPRHLVRRRGQEARLRCSPMKGHSHVYWYRQLPEEGLKFMVYLQKENIIDESGMPKERFSAEFPKEGPSILRIQQVVRGDSAAYFCASSPSDRSGTEAFFGQGTRLTVV.

This sequence joins TRBV30 and TRBJ1-4, with 7 bases aligning to TRBD1. The V gene end was trimmed by 2 bases and the J gene end by 8 bases; junction bases not matched to a gene: 5. From germline, CDR1 is GTSNPN and CDR2 SVGIG (reference sequence). There are 13 residues in the CDR3. CDR3 bases: TGTGCCTGGAGTAGGGGACAGAAGGAAAAACTGTTTTTT. Amino acids: CAWSRGQKEKLFF.

The sample holds many counts of this clonotype. Here the CDR3 DNA reads TGTGCCAGCAGCTGGAGGGCAGGCACCTACAATGAGCAGTTCTTC. This gives the protein CASSWRAGTYNEQFF. This chain connects TRBV12-3 or TRBV12-4 to TRBJ2-1; possible D gene TRBD2, 6 bases. The V end lost 6 bases, the J end lost 2 bases, and 14 bases lay between the germline ends. The CDR3 has 15 residues.

At least ten counts were recorded for this clonotype. The rearrangement uses TRBV4-3 and TRBJ2-3; D is unclear. V gave up 1 base and J gave up 8 bases, with 16 bases separating them. Germline V CDR1 and CDR2: LGHNA, YSLEER. The CDR3 consists of 15 residues. The DNA of the CDR3 is TGCGCCAGCAGCCAAGTGGCCGGGTCGGCTAGTACGCAGTATTTT. This encodes CASSQVAGSASTQYF.

This clonotype was seen a few times. This chain uses TRBV7-2 with TRBJ2-7; tentatively, D is TRBD1 (5 bases). V lost 1 base and J 2 bases, leaving 12 bases between the germline ends. CDR1 SGHTA and CDR2 FQGNSA come from the germline V gene. The CDR3 is 15 residues long. CDR3 bases: TGTGCCAGCAGCTTAGTGTCAGGGCCCACCTACGAGCAGTACTTC. Its protein is CASSLVSGPTYEQYF.

This clonotype was seen repeatedly, ten times or more. The rearrangement joins TRBV29-1 to TRBJ2-7, with 8 bases lining up with TRBD1. Germline assignment: CDR1 SQVTM and CDR2 ANQGSEA. The CDR3 loop spans 14 amino acids. Trimming took 4 bases from V and 5 from J; bases not matched to a gene: 10. As DNA, the CDR3 is TGCAGCGTTGCCAAGGACAGGGAAAAAGACGAGCAGTACTTC. Translating gives CSVAKDREKDEQYF.

This clonotype was detected a few times. The chain carries TRBV7-2 and TRBJ2-3; possible D gene TRBD2, 6 bases. Trimming removed 1 base at V and 6 bases at J, with 14 bases between. The CDR3 runs to 15 residues. Germline V lookup: CDR1 SGHTA, CDR2 FQGNSA. The CDR3 coding sequence is TGTGCCAGCAGCTTAGTTGGCGGCGGGGTGGATACGCAGTATTTT. Its translation is CASSLVGGGVDTQYF.

This clonotype occurred many times. The gene calls are TRBV5-1 and TRBJ2-1; no clear D gene. Germline CDR1 and CDR2: SGHRS and YFSETQ. This CDR3 contains 14 residues. The V gene lost 4 bases and the J gene lost 5 bases, with 13 bases spanning the gap. Here the CDR3 DNA reads TGCGCCAGCAGCCCTCACTATTCTCACAATGAGCAGTTCTTC. Its protein product is CASSPHYSHNEQFF.

This clonotype was detected ten times or more. The V and J genes are TRBV6-1 and TRBJ1-5; D gene ambiguous. Trimming removed 4 bases from V and 4 bases from J, with 14 bases in between. Germline values: CDR1 MNHNS, CDR2 SASEGT. The CDR3 sequence is 15 residues long. CDR3 sequence (DNA): TGTGCCAGCAGTGTACGGGGAAATCGGAATCAGCCCCAGCATTTT. Translating gives CASSVRGNRNQPQHF.

This clonotype was observed many times. The chain uses TRBV24-1 and TRBJ2-5, with D uncertain. The CDR3 has 15 amino acids. Germline V gene data show CDR1 as KGHDR and CDR2 as SFDVKD. V was clipped by 3 bases and J by 0 bases, with 10 bases between them. The CDR3 sequence: CATSDPLSDQETQYF. The DNA of the CDR3 is TGTGCCACCAGTGATCCCCTATCGGACCAAGAGACCCAGTACTTC.

This clonotype has at least ten counts. The rearrangement uses TRBV29-1 and TRBJ2-3, with D perhaps given as TRBD1 or TRBD2 (5 bases each). The CDR3 consists of 14 residues. The V end lost 3 bases, the J end lost 1 base, and 11 bases lay between the germline ends. Germline values: CDR1 SQVTM, CDR2 ANQGSEA. The CDR3 coding sequence is TGCAGCGTTGACCGGGACCCCGGCACAGATACGCAGTATTTT. The encoded protein is CSVDRDPGTDTQYF.

Many counts were recorded for this clonotype. The genes are TRBV20-1 and TRBJ2-5, with 14 bases that match TRBD2. This CDR3 contains 16 residues. V was pared by 6 bases and J by 5 bases, with 11 bases of the junction left unmatched. Germline V lookup: CDR1 DFQATT, CDR2 SNEGSKA (reference sequence). The CDR3 coding sequence is TGCAGTGCACCCGGGACTAGCGGGGGACGACCGGAGACCCAGTACTTC. Its translation is CSAPGTSGGRPETQYF.

This clonotype was counted ten times or more. The chain joins TRBV12-3 or TRBV12-4 to TRBJ1-1, with D possibly matching TRBD1 (5 bases). CDR3 length equals 14 residues. Trimming removed 5 bases at V and 1 base at J, with 11 bases between. CDR3 residues: CASSPTGPNTEAFF. In DNA form, the CDR3 reads TGTGCCAGCAGTCCTACAGGACCGAACACTGAAGCTTTCTTT.